The text below deals with one T cell receptor beta chain. In the authors' workflow: The assay estimated nucleated cells by amplifying reference gene primers. The table came from immunoSEQ multiplex PCR; TCRdb's copy has only in-frame clones and leaves some out. V and J calls and clone size are copied from that table; D and trimming were computed from the DNA. The repertoire holds about 35,000 clones, with about 89% as singletons. The data were obtained in a study of blood T cell repertoires in COVID-19. Study-level background: From the United States, Italy and Spain came samples of acute and convalescent COVID-19. Sources were T cells, B-cell-depleted T cells, or PBMCs; the material itself was cDNA or gDNA.

Sequencing was carried out using peripheral blood. This TCR came from a man at least 80 years old with active COVID-19.

The CDR3 is CASSYAGTGFRGQPQHF. CDR3 DNA sequence: TGTGCCAGCAGTTATGCCGGGACAGGGTTCCGGGGGCAGCCCCAGCATTTT. V gene TRBV6-2 or TRBV6-3 combines with J gene TRBJ1-5, with 9 bases lining up with TRBD1. With 3 bases clipped from V and 7 bases from J, the junction kept 13 bases outside the gene matches. The CDR3 consists of 17 residues. Germline V gives CDR1 MNHEY, CDR2 SVGEGT.